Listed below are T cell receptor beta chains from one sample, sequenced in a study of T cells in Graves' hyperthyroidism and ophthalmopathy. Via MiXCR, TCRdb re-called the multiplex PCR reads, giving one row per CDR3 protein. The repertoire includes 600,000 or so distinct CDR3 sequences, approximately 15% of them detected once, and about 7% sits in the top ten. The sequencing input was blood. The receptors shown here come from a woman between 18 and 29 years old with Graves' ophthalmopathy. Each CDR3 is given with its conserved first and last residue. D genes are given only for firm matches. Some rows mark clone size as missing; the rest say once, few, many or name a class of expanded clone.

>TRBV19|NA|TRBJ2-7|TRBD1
TGTGCCAGTAGTAGGGATACCGGGACAGGCCCCTACGAGCAGTACTTC
CASSRDTGTGPYEQYF
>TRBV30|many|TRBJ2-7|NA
TGTGCCTGGACCTCCGGGCAGGTTAGGAACGAGCAGTACTTC
CAWTSGQVRNEQYF
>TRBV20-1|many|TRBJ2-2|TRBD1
TGCAGTGCTAGAGACTGGGACAGGGGGACCGGGGAGCTGTTTTTT
CSARDWDRGTGELFF
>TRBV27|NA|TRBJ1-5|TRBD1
TGTGCCAGCAGTCTCCTAGGACAGGGGGTCCAGCATTTT
CASSLLGQGVQHF
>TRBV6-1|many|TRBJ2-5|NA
TGTGCCAGCAGTGGAGACAGGTATCAACTAAAGTACTTC
CASSGDRYQLKYF
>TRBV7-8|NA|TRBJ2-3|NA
TGTGCCAGCAGCTTAGCGTTTGGTAGGGGGAAAGATACGCAGTATTTT
CASSLAFGRGKDTQYF
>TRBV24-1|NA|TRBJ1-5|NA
TGTGCCACCAGTGAAGGGGGATCAAAGCCCCAGCATTTT
CATSEGGSKPQHF
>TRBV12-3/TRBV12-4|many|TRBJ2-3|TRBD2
TGTGCCAGCAGTGGGAGCGGGAGAAGGCCAATCAAAAGCACAGATACGCAGTATTTT
CASSGSGRRPIKSTDTQYF
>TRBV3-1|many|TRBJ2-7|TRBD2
TGTGCCAGCAGACCCGGGACTAGCGGGAGCGACGAGCAGTACTTC
CASRPGTSGSDEQYF
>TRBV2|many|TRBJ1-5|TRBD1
TGTGCCAGCACCCGACAGGGGGCCGATGGCAATCAGCCCCAGCATTTT
CASTRQGADGNQPQHF
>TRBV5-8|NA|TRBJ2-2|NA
TGTACCAGCAGCTTGGCAGCTGGGGAGCTGTTTTTT
CTSSLAAGELFF
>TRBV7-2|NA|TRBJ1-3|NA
TGTGCCAGCAGCTCCTCCCCGTACTCTGGAAACACCATATATTTT
CASSSSPYSGNTIYF
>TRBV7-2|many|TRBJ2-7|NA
TGTGCCAGCAGCTCAGACGGACAGCCCTACGAGCAGTACTTC
CASSSDGQPYEQYF
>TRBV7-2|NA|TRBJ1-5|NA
TGTGCCAGCAGCTTAGAACGGACGGTTTATAGCAATCAGCCCCAGCATTTT
CASSLERTVYSNQPQHF
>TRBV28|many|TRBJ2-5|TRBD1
TGTGCCAGCGGGGAGGGACAGGGCCAAGAGACCCAGTACTTC
CASGEGQGQETQYF
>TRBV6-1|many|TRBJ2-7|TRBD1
TGTGCCAGCGGCCTAGGGACAGACTACGAGCAGTACTTC
CASGLGTDYEQYF
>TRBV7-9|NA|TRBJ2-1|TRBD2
TGTGCCAGCAGCCCGGGTGGGAGGGCCGAGGATGAGCAGTTCTTC
CASSPGGRAEDEQFF
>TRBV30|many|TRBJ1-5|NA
TGTGCCTGGAGTGTACAGGCTCTAGGGCCCCAGCATTTT
CAWSVQALGPQHF
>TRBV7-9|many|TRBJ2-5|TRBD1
TGTGCCAGCAGCCCCCCGACAGGGACGACGGAGACCCAGTACTTC
CASSPPTGTTETQYF
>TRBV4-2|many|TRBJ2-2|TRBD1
TGTGCCAGCAGCCAAGAGACAGGGGGCTCGGCGAACACCGGGGAGCTGTTTTTT
CASSQETGGSANTGELFF
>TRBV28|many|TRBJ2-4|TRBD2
TGTGCCAGCAGTCCAGGACTAGGAGGGACGGGCGTTCAGTACTTC
CASSPGLGGTGVQYF
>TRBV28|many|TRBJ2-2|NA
TGTGCCAGCAGTTCACCGGGAACGGACACCGGGGAGCTGTTTTTT
CASSSPGTDTGELFF
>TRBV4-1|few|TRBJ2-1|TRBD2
TGCGCCAGCAGCTCTCCTGGGGGGGATGAGCAGTTCTTC
CASSSPGGDEQFF
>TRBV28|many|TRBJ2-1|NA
TGTGCCAGCAGCCAGGGAATAGATGAGCAGTTCTTC
CASSQGIDEQFF
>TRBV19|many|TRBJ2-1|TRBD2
TGTGCCAGTAGGTTTCTGAGCGGGAGGGCCAGGTGCAATGAGCAGTTCTTC
CASRFLSGRARCNEQFF
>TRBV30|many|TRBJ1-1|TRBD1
TGTGCCTGGAAAGGGACAGCGAACACTGAAGCTTTCTTT
CAWKGTANTEAFF
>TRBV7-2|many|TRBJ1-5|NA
TGTGCCAGCAGCTTAGCCTTTAGCAATCAGCCCCAGCATTTT
CASSLAFSNQPQHF
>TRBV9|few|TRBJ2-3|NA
TGTGCCAGCACTCGACTCGGGAGAGGGATGGCAGATACGCAGTATTTT
CASTRLGRGMADTQYF
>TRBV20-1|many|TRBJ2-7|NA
TGCAGTGCTAGTGCGGCGGGACTGGGCTCCTACGAGCAGTACTTC
CSASAAGLGSYEQYF
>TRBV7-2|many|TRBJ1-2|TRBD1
TGTGCCAGCAGCTTAGTGCCCGGACAGGGAAACTATGGCTACACCTTC
CASSLVPGQGNYGYTF
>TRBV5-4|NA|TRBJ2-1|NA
TGTGCCAGCAGCTTGGTGGCTAGTCAGCACAATGAGCAGTTCTTC
CASSLVASQHNEQFF
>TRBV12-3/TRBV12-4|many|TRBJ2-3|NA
TGTGCCAGCAGCCCCTGGGGAGGGGGAGAAGATACGCAGTATTTT
CASSPWGGGEDTQYF
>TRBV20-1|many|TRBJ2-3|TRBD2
TGCAGTGCCAGGACTAGCGGGAGTGGAACAGATACGCAGTATTTT
CSARTSGSGTDTQYF
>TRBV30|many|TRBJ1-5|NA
TGTGCCTGGAGTGTGTCAAGTAGCCAATATCAGCCCCAGCATTTT
CAWSVSSSQYQPQHF
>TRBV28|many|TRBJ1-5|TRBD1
TGTGCCAGCCCTGACAGGGAAGATCAGCCCCAGCATTTT
CASPDREDQPQHF
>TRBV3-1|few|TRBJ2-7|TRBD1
TGTGCCAGCAGCCAAGGCAATAACGCGGGACAGGTACTGACCTACGAGCAGTACTTC
CASSQGNNAGQVLTYEQYF
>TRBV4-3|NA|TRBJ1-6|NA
TGCGCCAGCAGCCAAGTAAAGGGTCAGAATTCACCCCTCCACTTT
CASSQVKGQNSPLHF
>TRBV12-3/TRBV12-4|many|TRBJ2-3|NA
TGTGCCAGCAGAAAATGGTGGGGGACAAGCACAGATACGCAGTATTTT
CASRKWWGTSTDTQYF
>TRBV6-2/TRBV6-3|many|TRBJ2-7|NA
TGTGCCAGCACCCCAGACAGATACTACGAGCAGTACTTC
CASTPDRYYEQYF
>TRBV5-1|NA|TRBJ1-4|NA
TGCGCCAGCAGCTCTAACAGGCCTAATGAAAAACTGTTTTTT
CASSSNRPNEKLFF
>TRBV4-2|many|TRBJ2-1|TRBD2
TGTGCCAGCAGCCAAGCTAGCGGGGTCTACAATGAGCAGTTCTTC
CASSQASGVYNEQFF
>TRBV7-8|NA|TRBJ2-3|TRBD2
TGTGCCAGCAGCACGGGACTAGCGGTTAACAGGAGCACAGATACGCAGTATTTT
CASSTGLAVNRSTDTQYF
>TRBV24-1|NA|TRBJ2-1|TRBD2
TGTGCCACCACCGGACAGGGCTCTAGCGGGAGCTCCTACAATGAGCAGTTCTTC
CATTGQGSSGSSYNEQFF
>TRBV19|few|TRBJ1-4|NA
TGTGCCAGTAGTATCCAGGGGCTTGGTGAAAAACTGTTTTTT
CASSIQGLGEKLFF
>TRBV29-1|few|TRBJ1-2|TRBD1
TGCAGCGTCGACAGGGAATTAGACTATGGCTACACCTTC
CSVDRELDYGYTF
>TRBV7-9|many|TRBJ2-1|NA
TGTGCCAGCAGTAGGAGGGCCTACAATGAGCAGTTCTTC
CASSRRAYNEQFF
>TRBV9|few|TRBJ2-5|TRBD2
TGTGCCAGCAGCTGGGGACTAGCGGGAGGAGAGACCCAGTACTTC
CASSWGLAGGETQYF
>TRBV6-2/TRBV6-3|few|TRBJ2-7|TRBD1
TGTGCCAGCAGTTACTCGATCCGGGCAGGGGGAAACGAGCAGTACTTC
CASSYSIRAGGNEQYF